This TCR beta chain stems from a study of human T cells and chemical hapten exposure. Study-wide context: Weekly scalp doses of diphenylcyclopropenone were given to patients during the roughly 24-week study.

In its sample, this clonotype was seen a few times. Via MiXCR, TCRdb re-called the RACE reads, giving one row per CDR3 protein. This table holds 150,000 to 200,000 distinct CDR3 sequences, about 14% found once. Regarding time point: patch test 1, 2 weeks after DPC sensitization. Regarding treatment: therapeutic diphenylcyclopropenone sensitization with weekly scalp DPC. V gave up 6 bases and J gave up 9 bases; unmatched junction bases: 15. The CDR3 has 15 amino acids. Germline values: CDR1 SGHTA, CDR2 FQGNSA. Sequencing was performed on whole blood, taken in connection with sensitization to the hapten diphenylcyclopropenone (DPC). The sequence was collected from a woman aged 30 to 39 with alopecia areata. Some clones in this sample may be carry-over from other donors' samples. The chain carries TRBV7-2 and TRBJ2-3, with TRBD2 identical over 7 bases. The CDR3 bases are TGTGCCAGCAGACGACCGGGACTACCCGGTAACACGCAGTATTTT. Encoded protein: CASRRPGLPGNTQYF.